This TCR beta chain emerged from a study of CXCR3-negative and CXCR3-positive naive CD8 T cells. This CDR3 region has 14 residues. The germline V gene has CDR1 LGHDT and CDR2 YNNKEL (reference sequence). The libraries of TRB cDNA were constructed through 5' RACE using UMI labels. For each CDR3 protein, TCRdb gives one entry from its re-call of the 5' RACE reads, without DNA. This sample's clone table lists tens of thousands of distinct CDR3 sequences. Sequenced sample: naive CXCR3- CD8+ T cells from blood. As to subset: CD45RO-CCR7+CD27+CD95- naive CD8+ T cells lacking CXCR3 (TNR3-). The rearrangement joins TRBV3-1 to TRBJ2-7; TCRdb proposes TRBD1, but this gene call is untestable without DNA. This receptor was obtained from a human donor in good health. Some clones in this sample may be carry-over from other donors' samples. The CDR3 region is CASSRADGPYEQYF.